The 6 T cell receptor beta chains listed next were all sequenced from one sample in a study of T cell responses to AZD1222 COVID-19 vaccine (dated by TCRdb to 2020 to 2022). The library relied on the immunoSEQ multiplex PCR assay. Here the immuneACCESS table is served through TCRdb, limited to in-frame sequences with V and J called. Missing clones are a known gap in these copies; in checked studies unresolved V genes cover under half, and the rest lacks a known reason. Here the sample has about 82,000 clones; approximately 83% occur a single time. Together, the top ten hold roughly 1.3% of the sample. This specimen's time point label, interpreted: about 28 days (+/-7) after the second vaccine dose. Sequenced material: peripheral blood, taken 28 days after the second AZD1222 dose. The receptors derive from an adult who received the AZD1222 COVID-19 vaccine.

V is TRBV14 and J is TRBJ1-1, with D maybe TRBD1 (6 bases). V lost 4 bases and J 0 bases, leaving 6 bases between the germline ends. Germline V lookup: CDR1 SGHDN, CDR2 FVKESK. The CDR3 contains 13 residues. In DNA form, the CDR3 reads TGTGCCAGCAGCCGGGACATGAACACTGAAGCTTTCTTT. Amino acids: CASSRDMNTEAFF. Drawing the rest from reference TRBV14 and TRBJ1-1, the complete variable domain is EAGVTQFPSHSVIEKGQTVTLRCDPISGHDNLYWYRRVMGKEIKFLLHFVKESKQDESGMPNNRFLAERTGGTYSTLKVQPAELEDSGVYFCASSRDMNTEAFFGQGTRLTVV.

The chain couples TRBV14 to TRBJ2-5, with 7 bases fitting TRBD1. V trimming: 0 bases; J trimming: 7 bases; junction bases outside the gene matches: 8. The germline V gene has CDR1 SGHDN and CDR2 FVKESK. CDR3 length: 15 residues. CDR3 loop: CASSQDATGSGTQYF. In nucleotides, the CDR3 is TGTGCCAGCAGCCAAGATGCGACAGGGAGCGGGACCCAGTACTTC.

The gene calls are TRBV5-1 and TRBJ2-5; the D gene is possibly TRBD1 (5 bases). The CDR3 is made up of 15 amino acids. The germline CDR1 and CDR2 sequences are SGHRS and YFSETQ. Trimming left V 0 bases short and J 5 bases short, with 14 bases between. The CDR3 coding sequence is TGCGCCAGCAGCTTGGGGCAGGGTTTTCGGGAGACCCAGTACTTC. Translated: CASSLGQGFRETQYF.

The rearrangement links TRBV19 to TRBJ2-5; 9 bases are a match to TRBD1. Germline CDR1 reads LNHDA; CDR2 reads SQIVND (reference sequence). The ends lost 5 bases at V and 1 base at J; junction bases unmatched: 8. This CDR3 is 16 amino acids long. CDR3 sequence (DNA): TGTGCCAGTAGTTTCGGGACAGGGCCGATCCAAGAGACCCAGTACTTC. It yields the protein CASSFGTGPIQETQYF.

The chain uses TRBV12-3 or TRBV12-4 and TRBJ1-1, with D maybe TRBD1 (5 bases). The CDR3 runs 13 residues. Deletions cut 6 bases from V and 7 bases from J, with 15 bases between. The CDR3 spells CASSPDGDGEAFF. The CDR3 bases are TGTGCCAGCAGCCCCGATGGGGACGGTGAAGCTTTCTTT.

The chain links TRBV6-6 to TRBJ1-1, with D unclear. The V and J ends lost 7 bases and 1 base respectively, with 10 bases between them. There are 13 residues in the CDR3. CDR1 and CDR2 (germline): MNHNY, SVGAGI (reference sequence). The DNA for the CDR3 is TGTGCCAGCATTTTACATGCGAACACTGAAGCTTTCTTT. Residues: CASILHANTEAFF.